This T cell receptor (beta chain) was profiled in a study of blood T cell repertoires in COVID-19. The CDR3 length is 14 residues. CDR1 and CDR2 (germline): LGHNT, FRNRAP. The V gene end was trimmed by 6 bases and the J gene end by 4 bases; junction bases not matched to a gene: 8. Assay used: immunoSEQ multiplex PCR; TCRdb lists only in-frame clones, some missing. The table lists approximately 250,000 clones, about nine tenths of them singletons. Sequencing was performed on peripheral blood. J is TRBJ1-2 and V is TRBV12-5; 7 bases fit TRBD1. The sequence derives from a man aged 25-45 years with COVID-19, enrolled during active disease. CDR3 DNA sequence: TGTGCTAGTGGAGCCCGGCAGGGGGGCTATGGCTACACCTTC. Its translation is CASGARQGGYGYTF.